This T cell receptor (beta chain) came from a study of T cells after posttransplantation cyclophosphamide. Concerning this clone: Its antigen is undetermined.

Some clones are missing from TCRdb's copy, which holds only in-frame ones; the method was immunoSEQ multiplex PCR. The sample lists 45,000 to 65,000 clones, 90% to 95% occurring once. Germline CDR1 MNHNS, CDR2 SASEGT. The CDR3 covers 14 residues. V lost 4 bases to trimming and J lost 4 bases, with 13 bases between them. Notes on the study in general: Donor CD8+ memory clones often dominated recipient blood repertoires at later times. TRB overlap between skin or GI tissue T cells and blood was limited.

Sequenced input: PBMCs. The sequence came from a woman aged 25 to 39 in good health and a related stem cell transplant donor. The rearrangement uses TRBV6-1 and TRBJ1-2, with a possible D match to TRBD1 (5 bases). Here the CDR3 DNA reads TGTGCCAGCAGTGTAGGAGGGGTGGGCTATGGCTACACCTTC. Residues: CASSVGGVGYGYTF.